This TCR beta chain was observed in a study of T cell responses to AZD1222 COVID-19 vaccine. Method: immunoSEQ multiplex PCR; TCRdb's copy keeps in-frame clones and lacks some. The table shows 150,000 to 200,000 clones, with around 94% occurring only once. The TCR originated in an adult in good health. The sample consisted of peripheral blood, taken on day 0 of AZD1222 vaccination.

CDR3 sequence: CASSPGQKNTEAFF. CDR3 DNA: TGTGCCAGCAGCCCCGGACAGAAGAACACTGAAGCTTTCTTT. This rearrangement joins TRBV7-9 to TRBJ1-1; D is perhaps TRBD1 (6 bases). Germline values: CDR1 SEHNR, CDR2 FQNEAQ (reference sequence). Trimming pared 5 bases from V and 1 base from J, leaving 11 bases between. The CDR3 extends over 14 amino acids.